This T cell receptor beta chain was sequenced in a study of shared clonotypes between healthy human individuals. The ends lost 7 bases at V and 4 bases at J; junction bases unmatched: 10. Germline V CDR1 and CDR2: GTSNPN, SVGIG (reference sequence). CDR3 length equals 15 residues. Original processing methods: ImmunoSEQ sequences covered only the junction and lacked quality scores; filtering therefore differed. Clones were sequenced by immunoSEQ multiplex PCR, and TCRdb holds only the in-frame ones, with some missing. That table gives V, J and clone size, and the DNA gave D and trimming. The data show more than 400,000 clones, with roughly 80% seen just once and roughly an eighth held by the top ten.

The clonotype comes from a woman between 40 and 50 years old in good health. Some clones in this sample may be carry-over from other donors' samples. Sequenced sample: PBMCs. The chain uses TRBV30 and TRBJ2-3; TRBD2 aligns across 11 bases. The CDR3 loop is CALQRTSGYADTQYF. DNA of the CDR3: TGTGCCTTGCAGAGGACTAGCGGGTACGCAGATACGCAGTATTTT.